Described below is a single T cell receptor (beta chain) sequence and its context. No cognate antigen has been identified for it. Per-base qualities were not stored, and no clone one base away is much larger. The data belong to a study of CD4 and CD8 cells across lung adenocarcinoma regions (dated by TCRdb to about 2018). In terms of the full investigation: To look at intratumor heterogeneity in the T cell receptor repertoire, the study compared tumor centers against tumor margins.

CDR3 length: 14 amino acids, cysteine to phenylalanine. Only CDR3 DNA remains: 42 bases, in frame from the first base. The germline V gene supplies CDR1 MNHNS and CDR2 SASEGT. The library was produced with PCR. The data were produced on a HiSeq X Ten. TCRdb cleaned the public reads at Q25 with fastp, built clones with MiXCR and kept in-frame beta chains. Each entry merges the rows of one CDR3 protein and shows their most common DNA and genes. The sample contains 3,000 to 3,500 distinct CDR3 sequences, approximately 60% of them found a single time. In total, the top ten clones hold about 15% of the sample. Donors were patients with localized lung adenocarcinoma, a subtype of non-small cell lung cancer. Samples were obtained from the margins of localized lung adenocarcinomas. For TCR repertoire analysis, CD8+ T cells taken from tumor tissue were profiled apart from CD4+ T cells.

This clonotype was obtained from a female donor with lung adenocarcinoma. The CD4 and CD8 labels of this study may be unreliable. This receptor chain uses TRBV6-1 and TRBJ2-5; 8 of the junction bases match TRBD1. The DNA end favors TRBJ2-7, so the J call may be wrong. Material: CD8+ T cells from the margin of a lung tumor. The cell subset or site label, read with the paper, signifies: tumor margin region. The DNA is TGTGCCAGCAGTGCTTACAGGGGGGTAAACGAGCAGTACTTC. Translated, this gives CASSAYRGVNEQYF.